A single T cell receptor (beta chain) is shown here with its context. Sequencing used immunoSEQ multiplex PCR; TCRdb keeps in-frame clones, though not all of them. This table holds around 50,000 clones, around 96% found once. V shed 6 bases, J shed 6 bases, and the junction held 10 bases outside the gene matches. The CDR3 loop spans 14 amino acids. CDR1 and CDR2 from the germline V gene are MNHNY and SVGAGI (reference sequence). The source of the sample is a study of T cells after somatic rescue of genetic block. Sequences were obtained from peripheral blood mononuclear cells (PBMCs). The chain joins TRBV6-6 to TRBJ1-1, with TRBD1 matching 7 bases. The TCR originated in a child less than two years old. The CDR3 DNA reads as TGTGCCAGCAGCCAAGACAGGGTAGGGGCTGAAGCTTTCTTT. Residues: CASSQDRVGAEAFF.